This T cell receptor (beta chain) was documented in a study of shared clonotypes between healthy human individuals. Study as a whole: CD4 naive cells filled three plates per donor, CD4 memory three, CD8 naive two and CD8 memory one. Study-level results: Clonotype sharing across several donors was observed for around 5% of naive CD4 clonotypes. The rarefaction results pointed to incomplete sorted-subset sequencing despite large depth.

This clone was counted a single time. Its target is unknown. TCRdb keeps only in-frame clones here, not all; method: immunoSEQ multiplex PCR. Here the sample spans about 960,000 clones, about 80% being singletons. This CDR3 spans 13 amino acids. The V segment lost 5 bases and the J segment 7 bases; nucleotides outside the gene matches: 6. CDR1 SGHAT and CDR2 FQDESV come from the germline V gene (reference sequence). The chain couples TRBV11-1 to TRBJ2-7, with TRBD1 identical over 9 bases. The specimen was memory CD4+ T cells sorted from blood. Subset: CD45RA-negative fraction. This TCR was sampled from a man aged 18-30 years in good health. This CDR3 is CASSQDRGREQYF. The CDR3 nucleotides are TGTGCCAGCAGCCAGGACAGGGGTAGGGAGCAGTACTTC.